The rows below give T cell receptor beta chains drawn from one sample of a study of T cell responses to AZD1222 COVID-19 vaccine. Assay used: immunoSEQ multiplex PCR; TCRdb lists only in-frame clones, some missing. Of fewer than 150,000 clones listed, around four fifths were seen once; the top ten hold over 4%. The material was peripheral blood, obtained on day 0 of AZD1222 vaccination. These receptors all come from an adult in good health. CDR3s include the opening cysteine and the closing phenylalanine or tryptophan. D genes are given only for firm matches. For some rows the clone size is stated as once, few or many, or as a class when expanded; others skip it.

j_call d_call clone_size v_call cdr3_aa cdr3_nt
TRBJ1-2 NA NA TRBV23-1 CASSQSRRVDGYTF TGCGCCAGCAGTCAATCGAGAAGAGTGGATGGCTACACCTTC
TRBJ2-3 TRBD2 NA TRBV9 CASSVVVGGSTDTQYF TGTGCCAGCAGCGTAGTGGTGGGGGGGAGCACAGATACGCAGTATTTT
TRBJ2-3 NA NA TRBV5-1 CASSFRAFTDTQYF TGCGCCAGCAGCTTTCGGGCCTTCACAGATACGCAGTATTTT
TRBJ2-7 TRBD2 once TRBV10-3 CATIAGGRYEQYF TGTGCCACTATAGCGGGGGGCCGCTACGAGCAGTACTTC
TRBJ2-7 TRBD2 NA TRBV18 CASTYLAGVFDEQYF TGTGCCAGCACTTATTTAGCGGGGGTATTCGACGAGCAGTACTTC
TRBJ1-2 NA NA TRBV12-3/TRBV12-4 CASRQGNYGYTF TGTGCCAGCAGACAGGGCAACTATGGCTACACCTTC
TRBJ1-1 TRBD1 NA TRBV27 CASSLSTGEEAFF TGTGCCAGCAGTTTATCTACAGGGGAGGAAGCTTTCTTT
TRBJ1-2 NA NA TRBV30 CASTGNGYTF TGTGCCTCCACAGGGAATGGCTACACCTTC
TRBJ2-1 NA once TRBV2 CASSSLFGTDNEQFF TGTGCCAGCAGTTCCCTTTTCGGAACAGACAATGAGCAGTTCTTC
TRBJ1-1 NA NA TRBV6-2/TRBV6-3 CASSYSSPGGRTEAFF TGTGCCAGCAGTTACTCGTCGCCGGGAGGTCGCACTGAAGCTTTCTTT
TRBJ1-5 TRBD1 NA TRBV19 CASSTRTGPGSNQPQHF TGTGCCAGTAGTACAAGGACAGGCCCTGGGAGCAATCAGCCCCAGCATTTT
TRBJ2-3 TRBD2 NA TRBV5-4 CASSLRGGTDTQYF TGTGCCAGCAGCTTACGGGGGGGCACAGATACGCAGTATTTT
TRBJ2-7 NA NA TRBV27 CASSFTVLNHATYEQYF TGTGCCAGCAGTTTTACCGTTTTAAACCACGCCACCTACGAGCAGTACTTC
TRBJ2-1 TRBD2 NA TRBV11-3 CASSLAGAGHNEQFF TGTGCCAGCAGTTTAGCGGGGGCCGGACACAATGAGCAGTTCTTC
TRBJ1-2 NA NA TRBV9 CASRPLGSGYTF TGTGCCAGCCGCCCATTGGGGAGCGGCTACACCTTC
TRBJ1-1 TRBD1 once TRBV9 CASSVWGQLNTEAFF TGTGCCAGCAGCGTTTGGGGACAGCTGAACACTGAAGCTTTCTTT
TRBJ2-2 NA NA TRBV9 CASSVERGFTGELFF TGTGCCAGCAGCGTAGAAAGGGGATTCACCGGGGAGCTGTTTTTT
TRBJ2-3 NA NA TRBV5-1 CASSPGQSTDTQYF TGCGCCAGCAGCCCGGGACAATCCACAGATACGCAGTATTTT
TRBJ1-3 NA NA TRBV19 CASSIGHRSSGNTIYF TGTGCCAGTAGTATAGGCCACCGCAGCTCTGGAAACACCATATATTTT
TRBJ2-2 TRBD1 NA TRBV19 CASSIEWGQSNTGELFF TGTGCCAGTAGTATAGAATGGGGACAGTCGAACACCGGGGAGCTGTTTTTT
TRBJ2-2 NA NA TRBV2 CASSGRGRDTGELFF TGTGCCAGCTCTGGGAGGGGGCGGGACACCGGGGAGCTGTTTTTT
TRBJ2-7 TRBD1 few TRBV15 CATSRPLPGQGAYEQYF TGTGCCACCAGCAGACCCCTCCCCGGACAGGGGGCCTACGAGCAGTACTTC
TRBJ1-6 TRBD1 NA TRBV10-1 CASTRDRGDNSPLHF TGCGCCAGCACCCGGGACAGGGGAGATAATTCACCCCTCCACTTT
TRBJ1-4 NA few TRBV28 CASSPGSFRANEKLFF TGTGCCAGCAGTCCGGGGAGTTTCCGTGCTAATGAAAAACTGTTTTTT
TRBJ1-3 TRBD1 NA TRBV18 CASSPPGTAPGNTIYF TGTGCCAGCTCACCACCAGGGACAGCCCCTGGAAACACCATATATTTT
TRBJ1-2 NA NA TRBV24-1 CATSVQGSYTF TGTGCCACCAGTGTACAGGGCAGCTACACCTTC
TRBJ2-3 TRBD2 NA TRBV7-3 CASSILAGGPTDTQYF TGTGCCAGCAGCATACTAGCGGGGGGGCCCACAGATACGCAGTATTTT
TRBJ2-7 NA NA TRBV28 CASSPDRSSYEQYF TGTGCCAGCAGTCCTGACAGGAGCTCCTACGAGCAGTACTTC
TRBJ1-6 NA NA TRBV9 CASSVGGGNNSPLHF TGTGCCAGCAGCGTAGGAGGAGGGAACAATTCACCCCTCCACTTT
TRBJ1-6 NA NA TRBV30 CAWSVLSAPGNSPLHF TGTGCCTGGAGTGTACTCTCGGCTCCCGGGAATTCACCCCTCCACTTT
TRBJ2-7 TRBD1 NA TRBV28 CASRPGQSPTYEQYF TGTGCCAGCAGACCGGGACAGAGTCCCACCTACGAGCAGTACTTC
TRBJ2-3 NA NA TRBV6-4 CASSDSSGGTDTQYF TGTGCCAGCAGTGACTCTAGCGGCGGCACAGATACGCAGTATTTT
TRBJ1-2 TRBD1 NA TRBV6-5 CASRATGQSGYTF TGTGCCAGCAGGGCGACAGGGCAATCTGGCTACACCTTC
TRBJ1-2 NA NA TRBV9 CASSVGSIWVSGYTF TGTGCCAGCAGCGTAGGCTCCATTTGGGTCAGCGGCTACACCTTC
TRBJ1-2 NA NA TRBV5-6 CASSLGRDGDYGYTF TGTGCCAGCAGCTTGGGCAGGGACGGTGACTATGGCTACACCTTC
TRBJ2-7 TRBD1 NA TRBV7-3 CASSLEGWTGGNEQYF TGTGCCAGCAGCTTAGAAGGGTGGACAGGGGGCAACGAGCAGTACTTC
TRBJ2-1 NA few TRBV11-2 CASRAGLLSYNEQFF TGTGCCAGCAGAGCTGGCCTTTTATCCTACAATGAGCAGTTCTTC
TRBJ1-2 NA NA TRBV28 CASRTGNYGYTF TGTGCCAGCAGAACAGGGAACTATGGCTACACCTTC
TRBJ1-5 TRBD1 once TRBV3-1/TRBV3-2 CASSQAGTGANQPQHF TGTGCCAGCAGCCAAGCCGGGACAGGGGCGAATCAGCCCCAGCATTTT
TRBJ2-7 TRBD2 NA TRBV6-1 CASSELAGASREQYF TGTGCCAGCAGTGAATTAGCGGGGGCCTCTCGTGAGCAGTACTTC
TRBJ1-3 NA NA TRBV3-1/TRBV3-2 CASSQGQVRSGNTIYF TGTGCCAGCAGCCAAGGCCAGGTCCGCTCTGGAAACACCATATATTTT
TRBJ1-1 NA NA TRBV6-4 CASSGEGNTEAFF TGTGCCAGCAGTGGCGAAGGGAACACTGAAGCTTTCTTT
TRBJ1-4 NA once TRBV12-3/TRBV12-4 CASSPFEKLFF TGTGCCAGCAGTCCTTTTGAAAAACTGTTTTTT
TRBJ1-3 TRBD1 NA TRBV18 CASSPGQDSGNTIYF TGTGCCAGCTCACCGGGACAGGACTCGGGAAACACCATATATTTT
TRBJ2-3 TRBD2 NA TRBV29-1 CSVDGASGGRTDTQYF TGCAGCGTTGATGGCGCTAGCGGGGGACGCACAGATACGCAGTATTTT
TRBJ1-1 NA few TRBV5-4 CASSTTGNTEAFF TGTGCCAGCAGCACCACAGGGAACACTGAAGCTTTCTTT
TRBJ1-5 NA NA TRBV27 CASSLSQATITDQPQHF TGTGCCAGCAGTTTATCGCAGGCGACCATAACTGATCAGCCCCAGCATTTT
TRBJ1-4 NA NA TRBV4-2 CASSQARVGGEGLFF TGTGCCAGCAGCCAAGCCCGGGTGGGGGGGGAAGGACTGTTTTTT
TRBJ2-7 TRBD1 NA TRBV19 CASSIEGARQGLFYEQYF TGTGCCAGTAGTATAGAAGGGGCAAGACAGGGATTATTCTACGAGCAGTACTTC
TRBJ1-1 NA NA TRBV5-6 CASSLTGRNTEAFF TGTGCCAGCAGCTTAACCGGGCGCAACACTGAAGCTTTCTTT
TRBJ1-4 NA NA TRBV5-4 CASSRDPSGTNEKLFF TGTGCCAGCAGCCGGGACCCCTCCGGGACTAATGAAAAACTGTTTTTT
TRBJ1-2 NA NA TRBV11-2 CASSPQAGVGYGYTF TGTGCCAGCAGCCCTCAAGCAGGCGTAGGCTATGGCTACACCTTC
TRBJ2-3 NA NA TRBV6-4 CASRAGLSTDTQYF TGTGCCAGCAGGGCGGGCCTAAGCACAGATACGCAGTATTTT
TRBJ1-6 TRBD1 NA TRBV28 CASSRDREDSPLHF TGTGCCAGCAGTCGGGACAGGGAGGATTCACCCCTCCACTTT
TRBJ2-1 TRBD1 NA TRBV30 CAGIRDRGALPYNEQFF TGTGCCGGAATCCGGGACAGGGGAGCCCTCCCCTACAATGAGCAGTTCTTC